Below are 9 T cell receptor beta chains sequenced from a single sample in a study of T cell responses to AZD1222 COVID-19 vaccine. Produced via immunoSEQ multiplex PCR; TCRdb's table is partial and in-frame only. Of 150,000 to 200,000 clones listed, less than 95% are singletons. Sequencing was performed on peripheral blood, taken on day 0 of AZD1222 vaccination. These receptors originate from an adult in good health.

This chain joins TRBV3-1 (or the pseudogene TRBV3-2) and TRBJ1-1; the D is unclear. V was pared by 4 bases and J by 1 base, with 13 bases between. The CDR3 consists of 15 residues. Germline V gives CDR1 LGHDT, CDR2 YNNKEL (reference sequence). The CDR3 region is CASSPRPEGNTEAFF. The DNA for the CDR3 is TGTGCCAGCAGCCCCCGTCCCGAAGGGAACACTGAAGCTTTCTTT.

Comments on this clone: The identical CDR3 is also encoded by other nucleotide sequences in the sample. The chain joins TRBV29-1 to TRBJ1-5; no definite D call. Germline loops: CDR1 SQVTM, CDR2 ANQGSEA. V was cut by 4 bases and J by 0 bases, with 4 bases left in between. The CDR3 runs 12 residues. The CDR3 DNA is TGCAGCGTTGGAGGTAGCAATCAGCCCCAGCATTTT. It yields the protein CSVGGSNQPQHF. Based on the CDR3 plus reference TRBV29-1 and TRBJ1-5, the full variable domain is SAVISQKPSRDICQRGTSLTIQCQVDSQVTMMFWYRQQPGQSLTLIATANQGSEATYESGFVIDKFPISRPNLTFSTLTVSNMSPEDSSIYLCSVGGSNQPQHFGDGTRLSIL.

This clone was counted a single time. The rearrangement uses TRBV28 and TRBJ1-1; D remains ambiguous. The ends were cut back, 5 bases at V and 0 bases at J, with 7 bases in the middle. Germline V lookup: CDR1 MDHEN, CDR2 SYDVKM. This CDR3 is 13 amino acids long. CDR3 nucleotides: TGTGCCAGCAGTGGGAGGATGAACACTGAAGCTTTCTTT. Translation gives CASSGRMNTEAFF.

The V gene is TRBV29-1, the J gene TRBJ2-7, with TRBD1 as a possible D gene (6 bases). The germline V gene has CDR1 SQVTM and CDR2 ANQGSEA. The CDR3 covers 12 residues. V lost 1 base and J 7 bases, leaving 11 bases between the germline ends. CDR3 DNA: TGCAGCGTTGAAGGACAGGAGGTGGAGCAGTACTTC. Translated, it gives CSVEGQEVEQYF.

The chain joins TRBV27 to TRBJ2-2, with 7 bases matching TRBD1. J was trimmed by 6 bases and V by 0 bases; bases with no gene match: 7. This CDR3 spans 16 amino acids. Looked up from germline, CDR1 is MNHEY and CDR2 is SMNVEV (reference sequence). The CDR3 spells CASSLSRGRAAGELFF. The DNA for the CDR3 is TGTGCCAGCAGTTTATCGAGGGGGCGCGCCGCCGGGGAGCTGTTTTTT.

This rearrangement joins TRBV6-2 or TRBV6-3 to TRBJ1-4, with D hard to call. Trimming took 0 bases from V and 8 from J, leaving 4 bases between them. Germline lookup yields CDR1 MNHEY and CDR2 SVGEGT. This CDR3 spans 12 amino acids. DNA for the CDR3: TGTGCCAGCAGTTACTCGAAAGAAAAACTGTTTTTT. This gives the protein CASSYSKEKLFF.

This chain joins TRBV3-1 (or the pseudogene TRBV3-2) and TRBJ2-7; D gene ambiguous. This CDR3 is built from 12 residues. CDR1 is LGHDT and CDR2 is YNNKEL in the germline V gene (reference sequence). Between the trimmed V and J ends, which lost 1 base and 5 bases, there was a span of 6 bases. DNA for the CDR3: TGTGCCAGCAGCCAAGTTGCTCACGAGCAGTACTTC. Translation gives CASSQVAHEQYF.

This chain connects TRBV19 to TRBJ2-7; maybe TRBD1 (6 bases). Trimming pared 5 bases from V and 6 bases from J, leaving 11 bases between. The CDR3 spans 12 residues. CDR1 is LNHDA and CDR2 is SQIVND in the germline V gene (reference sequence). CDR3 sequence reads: CASSAGAAEQYF. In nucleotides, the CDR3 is TGTGCCAGTAGTGCAGGGGCAGCCGAGCAGTACTTC. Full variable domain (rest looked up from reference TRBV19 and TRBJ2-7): DGGITQSPKYLFRKEGQNVTLSCEQNLNHDAMYWYRQDPGQGLRLIYYSQIVNDFQKGDIAEGYSVSREKKESFPLTVTSAQKNPTAFYLCASSAGAAEQYFGPGTRLTVT.

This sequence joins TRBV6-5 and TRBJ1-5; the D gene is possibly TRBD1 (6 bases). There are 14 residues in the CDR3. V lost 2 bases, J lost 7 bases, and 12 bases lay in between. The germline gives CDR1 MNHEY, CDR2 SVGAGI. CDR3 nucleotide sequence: TGTGCCAGCAGTTACGGGAGGGGGAGCCAGCCCCAGCATTTT. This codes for CASSYGRGSQPQHF.